These T cell receptor beta chains were read from a single sample in a study of OX40 agonist ivuxolimab in advanced cancers. TCRdb's copy holds only in-frame clones and misses some; the assay was immunoSEQ multiplex PCR. The repertoire includes roughly 80,000 clones, roughly 86% of them detected once, and under 0.8% sits in the top ten. The sequencing here drew on CD4+ or CD8+ T cells sorted from blood, taken in a trial of the OX40 agonist ivuxolimab. These receptors were obtained from an adult with an advanced solid tumor such as melanoma, head and neck, liver or kidney cancer. Both conserved end residues are part of each CDR3. A D gene is named only where the DNA matches it firmly. Clone size is not always given. Where it is, it says once, few, many or a class for expanded clones.

v_gene,d_gene,j_gene,abundance,CDR3aa,CDR3nt
TRBV6-1,-,TRBJ2-1,-,CASSDRGHFKGQFF,TGTGCCAGCAGTGATAGAGGGCACTTTAAGGGGCAGTTCTTC
TRBV9,TRBD1,TRBJ1-1,-,CASSVGWGQGTEAFF,TGTGCCAGCAGCGTAGGATGGGGACAGGGGACTGAAGCTTTCTTT
TRBV2,-,TRBJ2-1,-,CASSDLSSYNEQFF,TGTGCCAGCAGTGATCTCAGCTCCTACAATGAGCAGTTCTTC
TRBV2,-,TRBJ1-2,few,CASSEEEYGYTF,TGTGCCAGCAGTGAAGAGGAGTATGGCTACACCTTC
TRBV15,-,TRBJ2-5,-,CATSRDGQETQYF,TGTGCCACCAGCAGGGACGGCCAAGAGACCCAGTACTTC
TRBV7-8,TRBD1,TRBJ2-7,-,CASRPIGTGRQYEQYF,TGTGCCAGCAGGCCCATAGGGACAGGGAGACAGTACGAGCAGTACTTC
TRBV5-8,-,TRBJ2-7,-,CASSFPGVYEQYF,TGTGCCAGCAGCTTTCCAGGGGTCTACGAGCAGTACTTC
TRBV7-7,-,TRBJ2-1,-,CASSLGGGTYNEQFF,TGTGCTAGCAGCTTAGGGGGGGGGACCTACAATGAGCAGTTCTTC
TRBV28,TRBD1,TRBJ1-3,-,CASRQPTGTGNTIYF,TGTGCCAGCAGGCAGCCGACAGGGACTGGAAACACCATATATTTT
TRBV6-5,-,TRBJ2-7,-,CASSPGRSLEQYF,TGTGCCAGCAGCCCGGGACGCTCCTTGGAGCAGTACTTC
TRBV15,-,TRBJ2-1,once,CATSRDGGGNQFF,TGTGCCACCAGCAGAGACGGTGGGGGGAACCAGTTCTTC
TRBV28,-,TRBJ2-7,-,CASSSYQGSYEQYF,TGTGCCAGCAGTTCGTACCAGGGGTCCTACGAGCAGTACTTC
TRBV7-2,-,TRBJ1-1,once,CASSLDTGFMNTEAFF,TGTGCCAGCAGCTTAGACACAGGGTTTATGAACACTGAAGCTTTCTTT
TRBV7-9,-,TRBJ2-1,-,CASSLEQGSYNEQFF,TGTGCCAGCAGCTTAGAGCAGGGCTCCTACAATGAGCAGTTCTTC
TRBV27,-,TRBJ2-1,-,CASRISEYSSYNEQFF,TGTGCCAGCAGAATCAGCGAGTATAGCTCCTACAATGAGCAGTTCTTC
TRBV11-2,-,TRBJ1-2,-,CASSFGDGYTF,TGTGCCAGCAGCTTTGGCGATGGCTACACCTTC
TRBV5-4,TRBD1,TRBJ1-5,few,CASSTRDRDQPQHF,TGTGCCAGCAGCACCCGGGACAGGGATCAGCCCCAGCATTTT
TRBV2,TRBD1,TRBJ2-1,-,CASTRQGPYNEQFF,TGTGCCAGCACCAGACAGGGCCCCTACAATGAGCAGTTCTTC
TRBV6-1,-,TRBJ1-4,few,CASSERADNEKLFF,TGTGCCAGCAGTGAAAGGGCGGATAATGAAAAACTGTTTTTT
TRBV5-1,-,TRBJ1-4,few,CASSLVLGSTNEKLFF,TGCGCCAGCAGCTTGGTCTTGGGTTCGACTAATGAAAAACTGTTTTTT
TRBV11-2,-,TRBJ2-3,-,CASRFDTLTDTQYF,TGTGCCAGCAGATTTGACACGCTCACAGATACGCAGTATTTT
TRBV5-6,TRBD1,TRBJ1-6,-,CASNSMRDRGNSPLHF,TGTGCCAGCAACTCGATGAGGGACAGGGGGAATTCACCCCTCCACTTT
TRBV11-2,-,TRBJ2-2,-,CATEGGSWGNTGELFF,TGTGCCACCGAGGGCGGGTCGTGGGGGAACACCGGGGAGCTGTTTTTT
TRBV6-6,TRBD2,TRBJ2-2,-,CASRRTSGSTGELFF,TGTGCCAGCAGACGGACTAGCGGGAGTACCGGGGAGCTGTTTTTT
TRBV10-2,TRBD2,TRBJ2-5,-,CASSESSGGYQETQYF,TGCGCCAGCAGTGAGTCTAGCGGGGGTTACCAAGAGACCCAGTACTTC
TRBV4-2,TRBD1,TRBJ2-7,-,CASSRRDRVEQYF,TGTGCCAGCAGCCGCCGGGACAGGGTCGAGCAGTACTTC
TRBV29-1,-,TRBJ1-4,-,CSVLKAEKLFF,TGCAGCGTTTTAAAGGCAGAAAAACTGTTTTTT
TRBV14,TRBD2,TRBJ2-1,-,CASSLIAGQPYNEQFF,TGTGCCAGCAGCCTCATAGCGGGACAACCGTACAATGAGCAGTTCTTC
TRBV19,-,TRBJ2-5,-,CASSPQGSETQYF,TGTGCCAGTAGTCCTCAGGGATCGGAGACCCAGTACTTC
TRBV9,TRBD1,TRBJ1-1,-,CASSVGQGWMSTEAFF,TGTGCCAGCAGCGTGGGACAGGGGTGGATGAGCACTGAAGCTTTCTTT
TRBV6-1,-,TRBJ1-4,-,CASSRGSRGEKLFF,TGTGCCAGCAGTAGGGGTAGCCGGGGTGAAAAACTGTTTTTT
TRBV6-1,-,TRBJ2-3,-,CASSAQAFTDTQYF,TGTGCCAGCAGTGCACAGGCATTCACAGATACGCAGTATTTT
TRBV5-1,TRBD2,TRBJ2-5,-,CASSRIAGLNQETQYF,TGCGCCAGCAGCCGGATAGCGGGGCTCAATCAAGAGACCCAGTACTTC
TRBV11-2,-,TRBJ1-2,-,CASSLGGGTYGYTF,TGTGCCAGCAGCCTGGGGGGTGGGACCTATGGCTACACCTTC
TRBV27,-,TRBJ2-1,-,CASSLGAWGEQFF,TGTGCCAGCAGTTTGGGGGCGTGGGGTGAGCAGTTCTTC
TRBV4-2,-,TRBJ2-2,few,CASSQEVNTGELFF,TGTGCCAGCAGCCAAGAGGTCAACACCGGGGAGCTGTTTTTT
TRBV5-8,-,TRBJ2-7,-,CASSLRGTSEQYF,TGTGCCAGCAGCCTTCGCGGGACAAGCGAGCAGTACTTC
TRBV11-3,-,TRBJ1-4,-,CASSENPDILMGQLFF,TGTGCCAGCAGCGAGAACCCGGACATCTTGATGGGTCAACTGTTTTTT
TRBV6-1,TRBD1,TRBJ2-7,few,CASSRDRVYEQYF,TGTGCCAGCAGCCGGGACAGGGTGTACGAGCAGTACTTC
TRBV4-1,-,TRBJ1-1,-,CASSQIGQMNTEAFF,TGCGCCAGCAGCCAAATTGGACAGATGAACACTGAAGCTTTCTTT
TRBV29-1,TRBD1,TRBJ2-7,-,CSVSLQGANYEQYF,TGCAGCGTTAGCCTCCAGGGGGCGAACTACGAGCAGTACTTC
TRBV7-6,TRBD1,TRBJ1-1,-,CASSPRTGYTEAFF,TGTGCCAGCAGCCCAAGGACAGGCTACACTGAAGCTTTCTTT
TRBV12-5,TRBD1,TRBJ2-1,-,CASGLVLGDRVFNEQFF,TGTGCTAGTGGTTTGGTACTGGGGGACAGGGTTTTCAATGAGCAGTTCTTC
TRBV7-8,-,TRBJ2-5,-,CASSRKEDRQETQYF,TGTGCCAGCAGCCGGAAAGAGGATCGTCAAGAGACCCAGTACTTC
TRBV7-2,-,TRBJ2-3,-,CASSSQLETQYF,TGTGCCAGCAGCTCCCAACTAGAGACGCAGTATTTT
TRBV27,TRBD1,TRBJ1-2,-,CASRTGTGLGYTF,TGTGCCAGCAGGACCGGGACAGGGCTTGGCTACACCTTC
TRBV2,-,TRBJ2-6,once,CASSEEARFSGANVLTF,TGTGCCAGCAGTGAGGAGGCCCGTTTCTCTGGGGCCAACGTCCTGACTTTC
TRBV18,TRBD1,TRBJ2-4,-,CASSPPTGVDIQYF,TGTGCCAGCTCACCACCGACAGGGGTGGACATTCAGTACTTC
TRBV6-1,-,TRBJ1-5,-,CASSETRSFGNQPQHF,TGTGCCAGCAGTGAAACTCGTTCCTTCGGTAATCAGCCCCAGCATTTT
TRBV7-9,-,TRBJ1-1,-,CASSLAQGAWAFF,TGTGCCAGCAGCTTAGCGCAGGGCGCCTGGGCTTTCTTT
TRBV28,-,TRBJ2-1,-,CASSKRQVPHGNEQFF,TGTGCCAGCAGTAAACGACAGGTTCCCCATGGCAATGAGCAGTTCTTC
TRBV30,-,TRBJ2-6,once,CAWSKLPGANVLTF,TGTGCCTGGAGTAAGCTACCTGGGGCCAACGTCCTGACTTTC
TRBV5-6,-,TRBJ2-1,-,CASSLGTANEQFF,TGTGCCAGCAGCTTGGGGACAGCAAATGAGCAGTTCTTC
TRBV10-3,TRBD1,TRBJ1-2,-,CAISETGDNYGYTF,TGTGCCATCAGCGAAACAGGGGATAACTATGGCTACACCTTC
TRBV18,-,TRBJ1-4,-,CASSPRGYDEKLFF,TGTGCCAGCTCACCTCGGGGCTATGATGAAAAACTGTTTTTT
TRBV4-2,-,TRBJ1-1,few,CASSQDIVERIRTEAFF,TGTGCCAGCAGCCAAGATATTGTAGAGAGGATTAGGACTGAAGCTTTCTTT
TRBV5-1,-,TRBJ2-1,-,CASSSGLPSSYNEQFF,TGCGCCAGCAGCTCGGGACTTCCTAGCTCCTACAATGAGCAGTTCTTC
TRBV19,TRBD1,TRBJ2-6,-,CASSARTGSGTGANVLTF,TGTGCCAGTAGTGCTCGGACAGGATCTGGCACTGGGGCCAACGTCCTGACTTTC
TRBV5-1,-,TRBJ1-1,once,CASSLRYDYLKGLGNTEAFF,TGCGCCAGCAGCTTGCGATACGACTATTTAAAGGGCTTGGGGAACACTGAAGCTTTCTTT